The 21 T cell receptor beta chains reported below all come from one sample, sequenced in a study of response to subunit inactivated influenza vaccine. TCRdb called the RT-PCR reads again in MiXCR, with one record for every CDR3 protein. The table has 400,000 to 550,000 distinct CDR3 sequences, 25% seen once. The sample here was CD4+ T cells sorted from PBMCs, taken less than 6 days after vaccination. Receptors originate from a man aged 45-65 years who received an inactivated influenza vaccine.

This sequence joins TRBV12-3 or TRBV12-4 and TRBJ1-1; possible D gene TRBD1, 6 bases. This CDR3 spans 13 amino acids. Trimming pared 8 bases from V and 0 bases from J, leaving 10 bases between. The CDR3 DNA reads TGTGCCAGCGGGGGGCTGATGAACACTGAAGCTTTCTTT. Its protein product is CASGGLMNTEAFF.

The chain recombines TRBV5-1 with TRBJ2-2; D is unresolved. The germline V gene encodes CDR1 SGHRS and CDR2 YFSETQ. The CDR3 is made up of 15 amino acids. V lost 4 bases and J lost 0, with 10 bases in between. The CDR3 DNA reads as TGCGCCAGCAGCCGCCGACCGACGAACACCGGGGAGCTGTTTTTT. Amino acid sequence: CASSRRPTNTGELFF.

This clonotype was detected a few times. V usage is TRBV5-1 and J usage is TRBJ2-5; 10 bases agree with TRBD1. This CDR3 is built from 17 residues. The junction had 11 bases not matched to a gene; V was cut back by 2 bases and J by 4 bases. Germline-derived CDR1 and CDR2 are SGHRS and YFSETQ. CDR3 protein: CASSFTPKTGGGETQYF. The CDR3, as DNA: TGCGCCAGCAGCTTCACCCCAAAGACAGGGGGCGGAGAGACCCAGTACTTC. Supplemented by reference TRBV5-1 and TRBJ2-5, the full variable domain reads KAGVTQTPRYLIKTRGQQVTLSCSPISGHRSVSWYQQTPGQGLQFLFEYFSETQRNKGNFPGRFSGRQFSNSRSEMNVSTLELGDSALYLCASSFTPKTGGGETQYFGPGTRLLVL.

This clonotype occurred many times. The rearrangement joins TRBV12-3 or TRBV12-4 to TRBJ2-5, with D unresolved. V shed 6 bases and J shed 0 bases, with 8 bases lying between them. CDR3 size: 13 residues. CDR3 protein: CASSLGDQETQYF. In nucleotides, the CDR3 is TGTGCCAGCAGCCTTGGGGACCAAGAGACCCAGTACTTC.

V and J are TRBV18 and TRBJ2-1; tentative D call: TRBD2 (6 bases). There are 16 residues in the CDR3. The germline CDR1 and CDR2 sequences are KGHSH and LQKENI. Trimming removed 2 bases at V and 9 bases at J, with 20 bases between. The CDR3 bases are TGTGCCAGCTCACCAGGAAAGCAGGGAGGAGGAATTGAGCAGTTCTTC. Encoded protein: CASSPGKQGGGIEQFF.

The chain links TRBV20-1 to TRBJ2-7, with D tentatively TRBD2 (6 bases). Germline V gives CDR1 DFQATT, CDR2 SNEGSKA (reference sequence). CDR3 length: 12 residues. With 5 bases removed from V and 3 bases from J, the gap between germline ends came to 11 bases. CDR3 sequence reads: CSAGTGNYEQYF. CDR3 in DNA: TGCAGTGCTGGGACTGGAAACTACGAGCAGTACTTC.

This clonotype was seen many times. V usage is TRBV5-1 and J usage is TRBJ2-7; D gene uncertain. Germline-derived CDR1 and CDR2 are SGHRS and YFSETQ. Between the trimmed V and J ends, which lost 0 bases and 2 bases, there was a span of 6 bases. The CDR3 length is 13 residues. CDR3 residues: CASSLGYAYEQYF. The CDR3 DNA reads as TGCGCCAGCAGCTTGGGATATGCCTACGAGCAGTACTTC. Full variable domain (outside the CDR3, taken from reference TRBV5-1 and TRBJ2-7): KAGVTQTPRYLIKTRGQQVTLSCSPISGHRSVSWYQQTPGQGLQFLFEYFSETQRNKGNFPGRFSGRQFSNSRSEMNVSTLELGDSALYLCASSLGYAYEQYFGPGTRLTVT.

This clonotype was counted only a few times. The rearrangement joins TRBV20-1 to TRBJ2-7; 10 positions match TRBD2. The trim removed 3 bases at V and 3 bases at J, leaving 8 bases unmatched. CDR3 length: 15 amino acids. The V gene's germline CDR1 is DFQATT and CDR2 SNEGSKA (reference sequence). The CDR3 region is CSASARTSGYYEQYF. The CDR3 DNA reads as TGCAGTGCTAGCGCCCGGACTAGCGGATACTACGAGCAGTACTTC.

This chain uses TRBV3-1 with TRBJ2-2; no clear D. The CDR3 runs to 18 residues. CDR1 is LGHDT, CDR2 YNNKEL, per germline (reference sequence). Trimming shortened V by 0 bases and J by 0 bases, and 14 bases separated the two germline ends. The CDR3: CASSQDPYRNANTGELFF. DNA for the CDR3: TGTGCCAGCAGCCAAGATCCCTACAGAAACGCGAACACCGGGGAGCTGTTTTTT.

This clonotype has a handful of counts. The chain links TRBV6-5 to TRBJ1-5, with D possibly TRBD1 on 6 matching bases. Trimming left V 3 bases short and J 3 bases short, with 15 bases between. Germline V lookup: CDR1 MNHEY, CDR2 SVGAGI. This CDR3 is built from 16 residues. CDR3 bases: TGTGCCAGCAGTTATGGGGAGGCAGGGGTCAATCAGCCCCAGCATTTT. This gives the protein CASSYGEAGVNQPQHF.

This clonotype came up a few times. V is TRBV6-2 or TRBV6-3 and J is TRBJ1-5; weak D call: TRBD1 (6 bases). The CDR3 spans 14 residues. Germline CDR1 and CDR2: MNHEY and SVGEGT. V gave up 2 bases and J gave up 7 bases, with 12 bases separating them. The CDR3 reads CASSYDGGLQPQHF. Written as DNA, the CDR3 is TGTGCCAGCAGTTACGATGGGGGCTTGCAGCCCCAGCATTTT.

The chain uses TRBV20-1 and TRBJ2-7; weak D call: TRBD1 (5 bases). The V gene's germline CDR1 is DFQATT and CDR2 SNEGSKA (reference sequence). V was cut by 4 bases and J by 2 bases, with 9 bases left in between. The CDR3 contains 12 residues. Written as DNA, the CDR3 is TGCAGTGCTAAACAGGCCCCCTACGAGCAGTACTTC. It encodes CSAKQAPYEQYF.

The gene calls are TRBV4-1 and TRBJ1-3; D is undetermined. The ends were cut back, 2 bases at V and 0 bases at J, with 11 bases in the middle. Per the germline V gene, CDR1 is MGHRA and CDR2 is YSYEKL. The CDR3 extends over 16 amino acids. CDR3 amino acids: CASSQPTVRSGNTIYF. DNA for the CDR3: TGCGCCAGCAGCCAACCTACAGTCCGCTCTGGAAACACCATATATTTT.

This clonotype was seen more than once but under ten times. The gene calls are TRBV3-1 and TRBJ2-1; D call uncertain. CDR3 size: 11 residues. The germline gives CDR1 LGHDT, CDR2 YNNKEL (reference sequence). V lost 3 bases and J 8 bases, leaving 5 bases between the germline ends. Written as DNA, the CDR3 is TGTGCCAGCAGCCAGGTCGATGAGCAGTTCTTC. It yields the protein CASSQVDEQFF.

This clonotype was observed at least ten times. The genes are TRBV20-1 and TRBJ2-7; D is possibly TRBD1 (6 bases). The V end was cut by 0 bases, the J end by 3 bases, with 12 bases between. This CDR3 is built from 14 residues. CDR1 and CDR2 from the germline V gene are DFQATT and SNEGSKA (reference sequence). The CDR3 loop is CSARDAGAGYEQYF. In DNA form, the CDR3 reads TGCAGTGCTAGAGATGCAGGGGCTGGCTACGAGCAGTACTTC.

This clonotype was recorded a few times. This chain links TRBV29-1 with TRBJ2-1, with 9 bases matching TRBD1. Germline values: CDR1 SQVTM, CDR2 ANQGSEA. The V segment lost 7 bases and the J segment 7 bases; nucleotides outside the gene matches: 8. The length of the CDR3 is 13 residues. DNA of the CDR3: TGCAGCGGCACCGGGACAGGGTATAATGAGCAGTTCTTC. Translating gives CSGTGTGYNEQFF.

This clonotype was counted ten times or more. The chain employs TRBV4-2 and TRBJ2-2, with no clear D. This CDR3 has 15 residues. With 0 bases removed from V and 5 bases from J, the gap between germline ends came to 10 bases. The germline gives CDR1 LGHNA, CDR2 YNFKEQ. CDR3 sequence: CASSQDFEATGELFF. In DNA form, the CDR3 reads TGTGCCAGCAGCCAAGATTTTGAAGCTACCGGGGAGCTGTTTTTT.

The rearrangement uses TRBV30 and TRBJ1-1; weak D call: TRBD1 (6 bases). The CDR3 spans 14 residues. The germline gives CDR1 GTSNPN, CDR2 SVGIG (reference sequence). Trimming took 4 bases from V and 4 from J, leaving 16 bases between them. CDR3 loop: CAWTGGAGSTEAFF. The CDR3 DNA sequence: TGTGCCTGGACTGGGGGCGCGGGATCCACTGAAGCTTTCTTT. Using reference TRBV30 and TRBJ1-1 for the parts outside the CDR3, the full variable domain is SQTIHQWPATLVQPVGSPLSLECTVEGTSNPNLYWYRQAAGRGLQLLFYSVGIGQISSEVPQNLSASRPQDRQFILSSKKLLLSDSGFYLCAWTGGAGSTEAFFGQGTRLTVV.

The chain links TRBV20-1 to TRBJ2-3, with 8 bases identical to TRBD1. Per the germline V gene, CDR1 is DFQATT and CDR2 is SNEGSKA (reference sequence). This CDR3 spans 16 amino acids. Trimming took 6 bases from V and 1 from J; bases not matched to a gene: 12. As DNA, the CDR3 is TGCAGTGCCAACCATCCGACAGGGGTAGGCACAGATACGCAGTATTTT. This codes for CSANHPTGVGTDTQYF.

This clonotype has only a few counts. The chain recombines TRBV6-2 or TRBV6-3 with TRBJ2-7; D possibly uses TRBD1 or TRBD2 (6 bases each). Germline CDR1 reads MNHEY; CDR2 reads SVGEGT. The CDR3 runs 15 residues. Between the trimmed V and J ends, which lost 5 bases and 3 bases, there was a span of 17 bases. The CDR3 here is CASSDRKGGIYEQYF. The CDR3 coding sequence is TGTGCCAGCAGTGACCGGAAAGGGGGGATCTACGAGCAGTACTTC.

The chain employs TRBV4-1 and TRBJ2-5, with TRBD1 as a possible D gene (5 bases). V was pared by 0 bases and J by 9 bases, with 17 bases between. Germline V lookup: CDR1 MGHRA, CDR2 YSYEKL. The CDR3 has 15 amino acids. CDR3 in amino acids: CASSQDPGRLGAQYF. CDR3 sequence (DNA): TGCGCCAGCAGCCAAGATCCCGGACGGCTAGGGGCCCAGTACTTC.